The following is a TCR beta chain sequence with its context. The data stem from a study of blood T cell repertoires in COVID-19. Study in general: COVID-19 samples, acute and convalescent, were from the United States, Italy and Spain. T cells, B-cell-depleted T cells, or PBMCs provided the cDNA or gDNA that served as material.

In the original analysis: Amplification of reference gene primers was used by the study to estimate nucleated cell counts. The repertoire was sequenced with immunoSEQ multiplex PCR; TCRdb's copy has only in-frame clones and lacks some. D and trimming come from the DNA, and the V and J calls and clone size come from that table. Counted here are 250,000 to 350,000 clones, around nine tenths occurring once; the ten biggest clones make up approximately 0.84%. This TCR derives from a man younger than 40 with acute or convalescent COVID-19. Sequencing was performed on peripheral blood.

In DNA form, the CDR3 reads TGTGCCACCAGTGATTTGACTAGCGGGAGGGGCAATGAGCAGTTCTTC. It encodes CATSDLTSGRGNEQFF. The V and J genes are TRBV24-1 and TRBJ2-1; TRBD2 agrees at 13 bases. V dropped 0 bases and J dropped 6; count of bases not matched to a gene: 1. Per germline, CDR1 KGHDR and CDR2 SFDVKD. The CDR3 contains 16 residues.